The next 6 T cell receptor beta chains were all read from a single sample in a study of blood T cell repertoires in COVID-19. TCRdb's copy holds only in-frame clones and misses some; the assay was immunoSEQ multiplex PCR. The profile covers fewer than 75,000 clones, with about 88% appearing a single time and around 3.9% taken by the ten largest. Sequenced material: peripheral blood. These TCRs come from a man aged 65-85 years with acute or convalescent COVID-19.

The V and J genes are TRBV5-1 and TRBJ1-4; 9 bases are shared with TRBD1. The CDR3 totals 15 residues. Germline lookup yields CDR1 SGHRS and CDR2 YFSETQ. The ends lost 4 bases at V and 8 bases at J; junction bases unmatched: 9. The CDR3 here is CASSLSGTGKEKLFF. In DNA form, the CDR3 reads TGCGCCAGCAGCCTATCCGGGACAGGGAAAGAAAAACTGTTTTTT.

The V gene is TRBV6-6, the J gene TRBJ2-3; D assignment may be TRBD1 or TRBD2 (7 bases each). Deletions cut 5 bases from V and 4 bases from J, with 19 bases between. In germline, CDR1 is MNHNY, CDR2 SVGAGI (reference sequence). The length of the CDR3 is 16 residues. The CDR3 DNA is TGTGCCAGCAGTCGACAGGGCGGGAGTGGGGCAGATACGCAGTATTTT. Its protein product is CASSRQGGSGADTQYF.

J is TRBJ1-2 and V is TRBV6-5; D unresolved. This CDR3 region has 13 residues. V lost 10 bases and J 8 bases, leaving 20 bases between the germline ends. The germline V gene encodes CDR1 MNHEY and CDR2 SVGAGI. The CDR3 DNA follows: TGTGCCAACCCAGTTCGTCAGAATGGCGGCTACACCTTC. It codes for CANPVRQNGGYTF.

The chain has TRBV6-5 and TRBJ1-1; D possibly corresponds to TRBD1 (6 bases). The CDR3 length is 16 residues. Trimming cost V 2 bases and J 2 bases, with 15 bases left between them. Germline V lookup: CDR1 MNHEY, CDR2 SVGAGI. In nucleotides, the CDR3 is TGTGCCAGCAGTTACAGCACAGGGACCATCAACACTGAAGCTTTCTTT. Protein product: CASSYSTGTINTEAFF.

This clone was detected a few times. The same CDR3 can be traced to other DNA sequences in this sample. The V gene is TRBV2, the J gene TRBJ1-2; no definite D call. CDR1 is SNHLY, CDR2 FYNNEI, per germline. This CDR3 region has 11 residues. V was trimmed by 5 bases and J by 7 bases, leaving 8 bases between them. CDR3 in amino acids: CASSRTGGYTF. Here the CDR3 DNA reads TGTGCCAGCAGTAGGACTGGTGGCTACACCTTC.

The rearrangement joins TRBV3-1 (or the pseudogene TRBV3-2) to TRBJ2-5; 7 positions agree with TRBD1. This CDR3 has 14 amino acids. V lost 5 bases and J lost 5; bases outside the gene matches: 8. Germline V gene sequence: CDR1 LGHDT, CDR2 YNNKEL (reference sequence). The CDR3 sequence is CASSVYRGLETQYF. The CDR3 DNA reads TGTGCCAGCAGCGTTTACAGGGGTTTGGAGACCCAGTACTTC.